A single sample gave rise to the 24 T cell receptor beta chains below, sequenced in a study of blood T cell repertoires in COVID-19. The protocol was immunoSEQ multiplex PCR, while the TCRdb copy is restricted to in-frame clones and leaves out a portion. The profile shows approximately 80,000 clones, 88% of them singletons. What was sequenced was peripheral blood. The receptor set was obtained from a human donor in a cohort sampled during active COVID-19.

The gene calls are TRBV5-1 and TRBJ2-6; the D is unclear. Germline values: CDR1 SGHRS, CDR2 YFSETQ. Deletions cut 4 bases from V and 0 bases from J, with 5 bases between. The CDR3 is made up of 14 amino acids. The CDR3 protein is CASSPFSGANVLTF. For the CDR3, the DNA is TGCGCCAGCAGCCCATTCTCTGGGGCCAACGTCCTGACTTTC.

V and J are TRBV5-1 and TRBJ1-3; D remains ambiguous. There are 14 residues in the CDR3. The ends were cut back, 0 bases at V and 2 bases at J, with 6 bases in the middle. From germline, CDR1 is SGHRS and CDR2 YFSETQ. The CDR3 region is CASSLGGTGNTIYF. In nucleotides, the CDR3 is TGCGCCAGCAGCTTGGGAGGGACTGGAAACACCATATATTTT.

The rearrangement uses TRBV2 and TRBJ2-7; D gene unclear. The CDR3 sequence is 14 residues long. V was trimmed by 8 bases and J by 0 bases, leaving 14 bases between them. CDR1 and CDR2 from the germline V gene are SNHLY and FYNNEI. CDR3 sequence (DNA): TGTGCCAGCGCTGTGTTACTAAGCTCCTACGAGCAGTACTTC. Its translation: CASAVLLSSYEQYF.

The genes are TRBV7-8 and TRBJ1-3, with unresolved D. The V end was cut by 4 bases, the J end by 0 bases, with 10 bases between. Germline loops: CDR1 SGHVS, CDR2 FQNEAQ. CDR3 length equals 15 residues. Here the CDR3 DNA reads TGTGCCAGCAGCTCCGTCCCGGGCTCTGGAAACACCATATATTTT. This translates into CASSSVPGSGNTIYF.

The rearrangement uses TRBV18 and TRBJ1-2; TRBD1 might be the D (6 bases). Germline V gives CDR1 KGHSH, CDR2 LQKENI. Trimming left V 2 bases short and J 6 bases short, with 10 bases between. The CDR3 covers 13 residues. This CDR3 reads CASSPNRVDGYTF. In DNA form, the CDR3 reads TGTGCCAGCTCACCAAACAGGGTTGATGGCTACACCTTC.

This clone was seen once. The rearrangement uses TRBV7-2 and TRBJ2-7; 8 positions agree with TRBD1. CDR3 length: 14 amino acids. The germline CDR1 and CDR2 sequences are SGHTA and FQGNSA. J lost 7 bases, V lost 3 bases, and 8 bases had no gene match. The CDR3 reads CASSFGQGRGEQYF. The CDR3 bases are TGTGCCAGCAGCTTTGGACAGGGCAGAGGAGAGCAGTACTTC.

The chain couples TRBV7-2 to TRBJ2-5, with 9 bases aligning to TRBD1. CDR1 and CDR2 from the germline V gene are SGHTA and FQGNSA. Losses at the gene ends were 5 bases for V and 0 bases for J; bases not matched to a gene: 10. The CDR3 consists of 17 residues. CDR3 region: CASSPGDGTGYQETQYF. DNA for the CDR3: TGTGCCAGCAGCCCGGGCGATGGGACAGGGTACCAAGAGACCCAGTACTTC.

Points on this clone: Within the sample, other DNA sequences also encode this same CDR3. V and J are TRBV30 and TRBJ1-5; TRBD1 matches at 8 bases. The J segment lost 7 bases and the V segment lost 0 bases, leaving 8 bases of the junction unmatched. CDR1 and CDR2 (germline): GTSNPN, SVGIG (reference sequence). The CDR3 totals 15 residues. CDR3 sequence: CAWSVGGQGEQPQHF. CDR3 sequence (DNA): TGTGCCTGGAGTGTAGGAGGACAGGGAGAGCAGCCCCAGCATTTT.

This chain uses TRBV5-1 with TRBJ2-5; 10 nucleotides align to TRBD2. V dropped 1 base and J dropped 5; count of bases not matched to a gene: 2. The CDR3 is 14 residues long. Germline CDR1 and CDR2: SGHRS and YFSETQ. CDR3 loop: CASSLSSGGETQYF. DNA for the CDR3: TGCGCCAGCAGCTTGAGTAGCGGGGGGGAGACCCAGTACTTC.

The chain employs TRBV6-5 and TRBJ1-1; D is ambiguous. Germline loops: CDR1 MNHEY, CDR2 SVGAGI. The V end lost 5 bases, the J end lost 3 bases, and 13 bases lay between the germline ends. This CDR3 has 14 residues. This CDR3 reads CASSQTGLDTEAFF. The CDR3 nucleotides are TGTGCCAGCAGTCAGACGGGTCTCGACACTGAAGCTTTCTTT.

The gene calls are TRBV19 and TRBJ1-1; 8 bases agree with TRBD1. CDR3 length equals 13 residues. Germline V gives CDR1 LNHDA, CDR2 SQIVND (reference sequence). V lost 6 bases to trimming and J lost 4 bases; unmatched junction nucleotides: 4. CDR3 nucleotides: TGTGCCAGTAGCAATGGACAGGGCACTGAAGCTTTCTTT. It codes for CASSNGQGTEAFF.

The chain carries TRBV11-2 and TRBJ1-2; possibly TRBD1 for D (6 bases). Trimming removed 3 bases at V and 0 bases at J, with 14 bases between. This CDR3 has 16 residues. Germline loops: CDR1 SGHAT, CDR2 FQNNGV. The DNA for the CDR3 is TGTGCCAGCAGCTTCTGGAGAAGGACAGCTAACTATGGCTACACCTTC. This gives the protein CASSFWRRTANYGYTF.

This sequence joins TRBV28 and TRBJ1-2; 9 bases line up with TRBD1. The CDR3 is made up of 17 amino acids. With 4 bases clipped from V and 2 bases from J, the junction kept 11 bases outside the gene matches. Germline values: CDR1 MDHEN, CDR2 SYDVKM. As DNA, the CDR3 is TGTGCCAGCAGTTCAAGGGGACAGGGAGGGGCAAACTATGGCTACACCTTC. Translated: CASSSRGQGGANYGYTF.

Written as DNA, the CDR3 is TGTGCCAGCACCTCCCCAGACACTGAAGCTTTCTTT. This translates into CASTSPDTEAFF. This chain links TRBV6-5 with TRBJ1-1; D gene unclear. Germline values: CDR1 MNHEY, CDR2 SVGAGI. The V end lost 7 bases, the J end lost 3 bases, and 9 bases lay between the germline ends. This CDR3 is built from 12 residues.

This chain connects TRBV19 to TRBJ1-1, with unresolved D. The CDR3 extends over 13 amino acids. Deletions cut 8 bases from V and 1 base from J, with 11 bases between. The germline V gene encodes CDR1 LNHDA and CDR2 SQIVND (reference sequence). In nucleotides, the CDR3 is TGTGCCAGTGGCGGGATTCCGAACACTGAAGCTTTCTTT. Residues: CASGGIPNTEAFF.

J is TRBJ2-3 and V is TRBV7-2; TRBD2 matches 11 bases. Germline V gives CDR1 SGHTA, CDR2 FQGNSA. The CDR3 runs 15 residues. The junction had 7 bases not matched to a gene; V was cut back by 3 bases and J by 8 bases. The CDR3 bases are TGTGCCAGCAGCTTTCTAGCGGGGGGCTGGGGTACGCAGTATTTT. Protein sequence: CASSFLAGGWGTQYF.

This chain joins TRBV27 and TRBJ2-7; 12 bases are shared with TRBD2. This CDR3 is built from 13 residues. CDR1 and CDR2 (germline): MNHEY, SMNVEV (reference sequence). Trimming took 6 bases from V and 11 from J; bases not matched to a gene: 8. This CDR3 reads CASSLTSGRPEYF. As DNA, the CDR3 is TGTGCCAGCAGCCTGACTAGCGGGAGACCAGAGTACTTC.

For the CDR3, the DNA is TGTGCCAGCCTTAAGACAGTCCTCGGGGAGCTGTTTTTT. Protein product: CASLKTVLGELFF. V gene TRBV6-5 combines with J gene TRBJ2-2, with a possible D match to TRBD1 (5 bases). V lost 8 bases, J lost 7 bases, and 14 bases lay in between. Germline lookup yields CDR1 MNHEY and CDR2 SVGAGI. The CDR3 contains 13 residues.

V is TRBV7-8 and J is TRBJ2-5, with D perhaps TRBD1 (5 bases). Germline CDR1 reads SGHVS; CDR2 reads FQNEAQ. Trimming removed 10 bases from V and 1 base from J, with 16 bases in between. The CDR3 totals 14 residues. This CDR3 is CATTHRQIQETQYF. DNA for the CDR3: TGTGCCACCACACACAGGCAGATCCAAGAGACCCAGTACTTC.

The CDR3 here is CASTWDRDYEQYF. CDR3 nucleotide sequence: TGTGCCAGCACTTGGGACAGAGACTACGAGCAGTACTTC. The J gene is TRBJ2-7, the V gene TRBV6-5, with 7 bases identical to TRBD1. CDR3 length: 13 amino acids. Germline CDR1 MNHEY, CDR2 SVGAGI. The trim removed 7 bases at V and 3 bases at J, leaving 6 bases unmatched.

J is TRBJ2-3 and V is TRBV5-1, with 8 bases fitting TRBD1. J was trimmed by 0 bases and V by 3 bases; bases with no gene match: 9. Germline assignment: CDR1 SGHRS and CDR2 YFSETQ. This CDR3 is 17 amino acids long. CDR3 in amino acids: CASSSGTGLSSTDTQYF. CDR3 bases: TGCGCCAGCAGCTCCGGGACAGGCCTTTCCAGCACAGATACGCAGTATTTT.

The CDR3 bases are TGTGCCAGCTCACCAACGGGAGACTCCTACGAGCAGTACTTC. Translating gives CASSPTGDSYEQYF. The chain combines TRBV18 with TRBJ2-7, with D possibly being TRBD2 (6 bases). Germline V gene lookup returns CDR1 KGHSH and CDR2 LQKENI. Between the trimmed V and J ends, which lost 2 bases and 0 bases, there was a span of 8 bases. This CDR3 has 14 residues.

This rearrangement joins TRBV15 to TRBJ2-5; 11 positions match TRBD2. With V trimmed by 0 bases and J by 4 bases, 10 bases remained unmatched. The germline CDR1 and CDR2 sequences are LNHNV and YYDKDF (reference sequence). The CDR3 spans 18 residues. CDR3 residues: CATSRDLAGGLQGETQYF. The CDR3, as DNA: TGTGCCACCAGCAGAGATTTAGCGGGAGGGCTTCAGGGAGAGACCCAGTACTTC.

The gene calls are TRBV2 and TRBJ2-2; D not certain. Germline assignment: CDR1 SNHLY and CDR2 FYNNEI. V was cut by 1 base and J by 4 bases, with 7 bases left in between. CDR3 size: 14 residues. The CDR3 here is CASSEEWATGELFF. The DNA for the CDR3 is TGTGCCAGCAGTGAAGAATGGGCCACCGGGGAGCTGTTTTTT. The variable domain in full, completed from reference TRBV2 and TRBJ2-2, reads EPEVTQTPSHQVTQMGQEVILRCVPISNHLYFYWYRQILGQKVEFLVSFYNNEISEKSEIFDDQFSVERPDGSNFTLKIRSTKLEDSAMYFCASSEEWATGELFFGEGSRLTVL.